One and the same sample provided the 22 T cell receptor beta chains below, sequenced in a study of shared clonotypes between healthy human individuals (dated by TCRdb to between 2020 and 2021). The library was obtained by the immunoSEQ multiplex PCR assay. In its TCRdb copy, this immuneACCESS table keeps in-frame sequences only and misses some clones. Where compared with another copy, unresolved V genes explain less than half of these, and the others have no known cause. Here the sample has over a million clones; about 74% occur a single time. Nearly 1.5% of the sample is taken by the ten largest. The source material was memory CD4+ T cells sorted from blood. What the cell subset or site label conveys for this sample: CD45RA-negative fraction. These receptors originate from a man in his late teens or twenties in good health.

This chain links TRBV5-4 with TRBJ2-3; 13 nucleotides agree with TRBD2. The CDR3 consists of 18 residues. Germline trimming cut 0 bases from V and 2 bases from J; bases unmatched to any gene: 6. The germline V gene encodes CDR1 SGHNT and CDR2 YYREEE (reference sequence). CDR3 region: CASSLALGLAGTTDTQYF. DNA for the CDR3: TGTGCCAGCAGCTTGGCCTTGGGACTAGCGGGAACCACAGATACGCAGTATTTT.

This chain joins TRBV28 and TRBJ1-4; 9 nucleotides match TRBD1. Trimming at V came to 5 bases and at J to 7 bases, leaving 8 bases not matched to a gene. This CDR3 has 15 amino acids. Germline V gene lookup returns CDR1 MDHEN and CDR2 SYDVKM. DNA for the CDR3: TGTGCCAGCAGTCAAGCCGGGACAGGGATTGAAAAACTGTTTTTT. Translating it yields CASSQAGTGIEKLFF. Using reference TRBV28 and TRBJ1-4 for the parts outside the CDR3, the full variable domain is DVKVTQSSRYLVKRTGEKVFLECVQDMDHENMFWYRQDPGLGLRLIYFSYDVKMKEKGDIPEGYSVSREKKERFSLILESASTNQTSMYLCASSQAGTGIEKLFFGSGTQLSVL.

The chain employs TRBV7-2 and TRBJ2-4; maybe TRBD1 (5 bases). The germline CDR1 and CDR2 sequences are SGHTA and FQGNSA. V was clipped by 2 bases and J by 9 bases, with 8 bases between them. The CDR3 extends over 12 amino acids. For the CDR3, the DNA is TGTGCCAGCAGCTTATGGGGCGGCATTCAGTACTTC. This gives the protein CASSLWGGIQYF.

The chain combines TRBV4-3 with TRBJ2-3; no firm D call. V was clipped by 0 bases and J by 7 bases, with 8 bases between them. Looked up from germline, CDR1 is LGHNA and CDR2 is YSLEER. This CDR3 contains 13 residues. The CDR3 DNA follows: TGCGCCAGCAGCCAAGATTTACAGTATACGCAGTATTTT. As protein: CASSQDLQYTQYF.

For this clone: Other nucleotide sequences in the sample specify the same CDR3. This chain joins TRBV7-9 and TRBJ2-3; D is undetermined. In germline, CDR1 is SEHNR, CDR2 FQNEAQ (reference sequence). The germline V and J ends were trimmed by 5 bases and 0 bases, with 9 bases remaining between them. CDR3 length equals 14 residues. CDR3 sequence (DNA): TGTGCCAGCAGCCTCACTGGTAGCACAGATACGCAGTATTTT. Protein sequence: CASSLTGSTDTQYF.

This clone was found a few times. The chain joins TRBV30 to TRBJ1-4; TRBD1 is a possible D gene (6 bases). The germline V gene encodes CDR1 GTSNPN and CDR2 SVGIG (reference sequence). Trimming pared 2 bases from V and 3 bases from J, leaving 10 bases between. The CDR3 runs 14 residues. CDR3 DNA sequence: TGTGCCTGGAGTCTAGGGGGAGCTAATGAAAAACTGTTTTTT. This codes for CAWSLGGANEKLFF. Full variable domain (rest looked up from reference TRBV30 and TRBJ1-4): SQTIHQWPATLVQPVGSPLSLECTVEGTSNPNLYWYRQAAGRGLQLLFYSVGIGQISSEVPQNLSASRPQDRQFILSSKKLLLSDSGFYLCAWSLGGANEKLFFGSGTQLSVL.

CDR3 coding DNA: TGTGCCAGCAGCACGCCACCGATAAATGAGCAGTTCTTC. Translating it yields CASSTPPINEQFF. The chain has TRBV5-4 and TRBJ2-1; no clear D gene. Germline V gene sequence: CDR1 SGHNT, CDR2 YYREEE (reference sequence). V lost 4 bases to trimming and J lost 7 bases, with 12 bases between them. The CDR3 is 13 residues long.

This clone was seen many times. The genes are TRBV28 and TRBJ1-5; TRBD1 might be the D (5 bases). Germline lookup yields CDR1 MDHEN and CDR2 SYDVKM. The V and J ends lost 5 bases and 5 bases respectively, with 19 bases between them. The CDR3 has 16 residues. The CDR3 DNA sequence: TGTGCCAGCAGTCCCCCTTTCGGGGCCCGGGATCAGCCCCAGCATTTT. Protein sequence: CASSPPFGARDQPQHF.

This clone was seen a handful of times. CDR3 residues: CSAGDKELFF. The CDR3 nucleotides read TGCAGTGCAGGGGACAAGGAGCTGTTTTTT. This sequence joins TRBV20-1 and TRBJ2-2, with D maybe TRBD1 (6 bases). Germline-derived CDR1 and CDR2 are DFQATT and SNEGSKA (reference sequence). V lost 6 bases to trimming and J lost 10 bases, with 9 bases between them. The CDR3 covers 10 residues.

This CDR3 is CASRPDRLNQPQHF. The CDR3 DNA is TGTGCCAGCAGACCCGACAGGCTGAATCAGCCCCAGCATTTT. The V call is TRBV27, the J call TRBJ1-5; D may be TRBD1 (6 bases). Germline CDR1 MNHEY, CDR2 SMNVEV (reference sequence). The V end was cut by 6 bases, the J end by 4 bases, with 13 bases between. This CDR3 has 14 amino acids.

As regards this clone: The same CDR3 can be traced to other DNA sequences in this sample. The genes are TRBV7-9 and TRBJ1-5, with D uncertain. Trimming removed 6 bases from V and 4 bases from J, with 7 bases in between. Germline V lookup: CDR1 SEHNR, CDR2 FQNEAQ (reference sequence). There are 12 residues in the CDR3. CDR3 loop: CASSPDNQPQHF. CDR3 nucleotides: TGTGCCAGCAGTCCGGATAATCAGCCCCAGCATTTT.

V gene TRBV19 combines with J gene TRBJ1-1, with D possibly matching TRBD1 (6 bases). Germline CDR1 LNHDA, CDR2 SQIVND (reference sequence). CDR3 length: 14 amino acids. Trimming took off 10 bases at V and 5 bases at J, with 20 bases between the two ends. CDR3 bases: TGTGCCACTCAGCCCCGGGGGCTCGGAACTGAAGCTTTCTTT. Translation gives CATQPRGLGTEAFF.

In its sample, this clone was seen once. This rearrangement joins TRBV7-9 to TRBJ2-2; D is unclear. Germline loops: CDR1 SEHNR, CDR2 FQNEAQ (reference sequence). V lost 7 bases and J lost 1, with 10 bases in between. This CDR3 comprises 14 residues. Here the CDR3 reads CASTMAMNTGELFF. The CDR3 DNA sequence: TGTGCCAGCACCATGGCCATGAACACCGGGGAGCTGTTTTTT.

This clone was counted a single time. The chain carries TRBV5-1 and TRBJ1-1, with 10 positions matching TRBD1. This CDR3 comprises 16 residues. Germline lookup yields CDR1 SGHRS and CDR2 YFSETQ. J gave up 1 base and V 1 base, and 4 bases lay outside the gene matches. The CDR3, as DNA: TGCGCCAGCAGCTTGAGGACAGGGGGTTCGAACACTGAAGCTTTCTTT. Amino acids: CASSLRTGGSNTEAFF.

CDR3 nucleotide sequence: TGTGCCAGTAGCCCTAGCCGTGCGGGGACCGGGGAGCTGTTTTTT. Translated, it gives CASSPSRAGTGELFF. The genes are TRBV19 and TRBJ2-2; perhaps TRBD2 as D (6 bases). CDR1 and CDR2 from the germline V gene are LNHDA and SQIVND (reference sequence). The CDR3 has 15 residues. V lost 6 bases and J 5 bases, leaving 16 bases between the germline ends.

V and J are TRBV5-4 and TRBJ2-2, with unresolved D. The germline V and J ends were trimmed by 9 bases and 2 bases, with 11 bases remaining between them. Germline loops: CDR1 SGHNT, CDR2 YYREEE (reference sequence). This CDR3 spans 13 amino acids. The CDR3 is CAIVERNTGELFF. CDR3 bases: TGTGCCATCGTGGAGCGCAACACCGGGGAGCTGTTTTTT.

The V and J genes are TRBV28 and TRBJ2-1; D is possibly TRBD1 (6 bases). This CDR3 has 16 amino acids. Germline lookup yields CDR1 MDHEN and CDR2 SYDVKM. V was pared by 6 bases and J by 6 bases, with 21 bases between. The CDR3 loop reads CASRPPGTNSFNEQFF. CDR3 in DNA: TGTGCCAGCAGGCCCCCCGGGACAAATTCTTTCAATGAGCAGTTCTTC. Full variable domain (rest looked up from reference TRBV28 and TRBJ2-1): DVKVTQSSRYLVKRTGEKVFLECVQDMDHENMFWYRQDPGLGLRLIYFSYDVKMKEKGDIPEGYSVSREKKERFSLILESASTNQTSMYLCASRPPGTNSFNEQFFGPGTRLTVL.

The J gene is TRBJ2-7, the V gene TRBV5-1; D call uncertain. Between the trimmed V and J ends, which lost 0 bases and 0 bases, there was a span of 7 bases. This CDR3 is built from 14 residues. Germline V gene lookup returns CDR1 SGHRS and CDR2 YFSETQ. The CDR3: CASSLARISYEQYF. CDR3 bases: TGCGCCAGCAGCTTGGCTCGGATCTCCTACGAGCAGTACTTC.

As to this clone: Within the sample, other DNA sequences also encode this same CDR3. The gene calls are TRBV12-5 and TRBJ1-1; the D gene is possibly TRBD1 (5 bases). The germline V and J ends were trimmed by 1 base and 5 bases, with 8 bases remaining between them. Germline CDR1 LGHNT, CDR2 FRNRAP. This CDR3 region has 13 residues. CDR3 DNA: TGTGCTAGTGGTTTGGGGGGCGATACTGAAGCTTTCTTT. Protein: CASGLGGDTEAFF.

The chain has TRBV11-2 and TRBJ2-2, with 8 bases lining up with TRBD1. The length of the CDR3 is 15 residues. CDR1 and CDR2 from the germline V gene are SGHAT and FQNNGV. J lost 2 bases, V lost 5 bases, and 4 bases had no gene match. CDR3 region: CASSPTGANTGELFF. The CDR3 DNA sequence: TGTGCCAGCAGCCCGACAGGGGCTAACACCGGGGAGCTGTTTTTT.

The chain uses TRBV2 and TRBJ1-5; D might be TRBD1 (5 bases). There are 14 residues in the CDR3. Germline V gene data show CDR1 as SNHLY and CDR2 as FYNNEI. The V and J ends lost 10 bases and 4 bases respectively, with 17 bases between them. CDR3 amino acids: CATNAGQGNQPQHF. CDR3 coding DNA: TGTGCCACCAACGCGGGGCAGGGAAATCAGCCCCAGCATTTT.

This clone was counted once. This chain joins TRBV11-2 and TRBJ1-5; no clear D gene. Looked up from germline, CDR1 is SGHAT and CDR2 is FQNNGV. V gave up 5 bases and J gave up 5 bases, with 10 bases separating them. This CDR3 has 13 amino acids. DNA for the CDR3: TGTGCCAGCAGCCTTACAAATCATCAGCCCCAGCATTTT. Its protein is CASSLTNHQPQHF.